This TCR beta chain comes out of a study of Ad26.COV2.S vaccination and SARS-CoV-2 variants. In the study overall: Into the muscle, Ad26.COV2.S was dosed once or twice, 56 days apart.

As for this clone: The antigen is undetermined.

Treatment noted: approximately 18 received Ad26.COV2.S at low or high dose, single or two shots; about 5 received placebo; per-sample allocation not given. Samples were taken on day 63 after the first vaccine or placebo injection. Trimming at V came to 7 bases and at J to 8 bases, leaving 13 bases not matched to a gene. Per germline, CDR1 MNHEY and CDR2 SVGAGI. There are 15 residues in the CDR3. General study findings and limits: Possible underestimation of total T cell responses by the TCR breadth and depth analyses was noted.

Libraries were prepared by immunoSEQ multiplex PCR; TCRdb keeps only in-frame clonotypes and omits some of them. Of about 680,000 clones listed, roughly 90% are singletons. This specimen consisted of peripheral blood, obtained in a trial of Ad26.COV2.S vaccine versus placebo. The origin of this receptor is a person between 18 and 60 years old who received the Ad26.COV2.S COVID-19 vaccine or a placebo. V usage is TRBV6-5 and J usage is TRBJ2-1; 8 bases map to TRBD1. CDR3 amino acids: CASNDQGAARYEQFF. DNA for the CDR3: TGTGCCAGCAACGACCAGGGGGCCGCACGCTATGAGCAGTTCTTC.